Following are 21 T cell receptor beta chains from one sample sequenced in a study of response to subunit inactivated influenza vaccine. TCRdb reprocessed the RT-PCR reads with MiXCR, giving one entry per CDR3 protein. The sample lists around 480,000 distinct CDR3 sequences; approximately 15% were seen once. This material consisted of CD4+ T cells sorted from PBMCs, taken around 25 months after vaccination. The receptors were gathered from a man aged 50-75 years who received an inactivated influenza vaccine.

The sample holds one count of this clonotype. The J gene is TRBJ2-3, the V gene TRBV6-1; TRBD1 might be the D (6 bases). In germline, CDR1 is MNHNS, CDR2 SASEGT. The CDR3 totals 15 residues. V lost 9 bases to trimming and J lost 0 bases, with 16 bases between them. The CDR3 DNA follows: TGTGCCAGGACCGCATACAGGGCTAGCACAGATACGCAGTATTTT. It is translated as CARTAYRASTDTQYF.

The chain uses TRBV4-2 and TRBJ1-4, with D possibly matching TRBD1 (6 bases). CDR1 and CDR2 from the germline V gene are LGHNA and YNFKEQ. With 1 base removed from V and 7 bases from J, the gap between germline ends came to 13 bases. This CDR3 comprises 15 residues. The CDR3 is CASSQVQQGGEKLFF. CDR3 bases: TGTGCCAGCAGCCAAGTTCAACAGGGAGGTGAAAAACTGTTTTTT.

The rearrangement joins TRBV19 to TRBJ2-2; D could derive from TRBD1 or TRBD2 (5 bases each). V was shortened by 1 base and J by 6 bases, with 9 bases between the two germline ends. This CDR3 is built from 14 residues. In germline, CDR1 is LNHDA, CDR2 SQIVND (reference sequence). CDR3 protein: CASSIGQGAGELFF. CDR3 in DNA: TGTGCCAGTAGTATAGGGCAGGGAGCCGGGGAGCTGTTTTTT.

This CDR3 reads CASSPPAPNTEAFF. The CDR3 DNA is TGTGCCAGCTCACCACCGGCACCGAACACTGAAGCTTTCTTT. The chain has TRBV18 and TRBJ1-1; no clear D gene. The germline CDR1 and CDR2 sequences are KGHSH and LQKENI. The CDR3 covers 14 residues. V was cut by 0 bases and J by 1 base, with 6 bases left in between.

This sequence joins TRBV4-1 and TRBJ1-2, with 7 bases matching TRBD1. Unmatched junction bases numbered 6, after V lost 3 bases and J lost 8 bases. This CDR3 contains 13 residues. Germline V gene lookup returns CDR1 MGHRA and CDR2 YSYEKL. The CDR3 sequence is CASSHDRAGGYTF. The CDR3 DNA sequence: TGCGCCAGCAGCCATGACAGGGCCGGAGGCTACACCTTC.

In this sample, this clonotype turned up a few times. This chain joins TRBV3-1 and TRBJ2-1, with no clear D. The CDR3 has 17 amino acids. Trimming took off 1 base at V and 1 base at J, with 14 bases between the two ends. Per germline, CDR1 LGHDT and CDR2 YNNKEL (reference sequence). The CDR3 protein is CASSQGLDFGSYNEQFF. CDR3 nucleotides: TGTGCCAGCAGCCAAGGGCTAGATTTTGGTTCCTACAATGAGCAGTTCTTC.

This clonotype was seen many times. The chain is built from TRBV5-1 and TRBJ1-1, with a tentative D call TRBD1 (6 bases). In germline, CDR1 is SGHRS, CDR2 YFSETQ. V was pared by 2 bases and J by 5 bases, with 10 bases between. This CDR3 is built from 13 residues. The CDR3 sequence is CASSLQGGTEAFF. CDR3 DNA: TGCGCCAGCAGCTTACAGGGTGGGACTGAAGCTTTCTTT.

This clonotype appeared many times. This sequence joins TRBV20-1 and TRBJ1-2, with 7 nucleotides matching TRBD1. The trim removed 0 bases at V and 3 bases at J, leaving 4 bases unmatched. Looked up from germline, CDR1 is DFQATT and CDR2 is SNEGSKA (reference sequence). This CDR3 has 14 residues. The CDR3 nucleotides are TGCAGTGCTAGAGAGACAGGGTGGGACTATGGCTACACCTTC. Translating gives CSARETGWDYGYTF.

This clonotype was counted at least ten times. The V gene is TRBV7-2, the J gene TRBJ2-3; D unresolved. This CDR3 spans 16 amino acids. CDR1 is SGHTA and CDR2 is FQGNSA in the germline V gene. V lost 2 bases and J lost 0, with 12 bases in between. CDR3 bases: TGTGCCAGCAGCTTATTAGGGTTCTCTAGCACAGATACGCAGTATTTT. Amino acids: CASSLLGFSSTDTQYF.

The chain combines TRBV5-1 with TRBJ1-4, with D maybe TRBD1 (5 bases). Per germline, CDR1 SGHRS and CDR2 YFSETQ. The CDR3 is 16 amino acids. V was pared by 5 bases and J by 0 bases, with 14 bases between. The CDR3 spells CASRLGDSATNEKLFF. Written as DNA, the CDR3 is TGCGCCAGCAGATTAGGGGATTCTGCAACTAATGAAAAACTGTTTTTT.

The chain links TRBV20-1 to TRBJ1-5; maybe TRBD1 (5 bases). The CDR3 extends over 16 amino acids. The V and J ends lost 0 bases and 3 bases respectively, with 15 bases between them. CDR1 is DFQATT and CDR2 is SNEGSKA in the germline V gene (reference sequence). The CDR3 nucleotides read TGCAGTGCTAGAGAAGACTTCAGACAGATCAATCAGCCCCAGCATTTT. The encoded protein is CSAREDFRQINQPQHF.

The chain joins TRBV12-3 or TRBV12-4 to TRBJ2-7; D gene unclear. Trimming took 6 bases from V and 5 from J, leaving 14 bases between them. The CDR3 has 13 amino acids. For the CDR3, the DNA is TGTGCCAGCAGGAAGGACCTAGGGAACGAGCAGTACTTC. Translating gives CASRKDLGNEQYF.

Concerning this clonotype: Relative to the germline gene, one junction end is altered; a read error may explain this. CDR3 sequence (DNA): TGCAGTGCCCGTCGGCCCTTGGGACAAGGGACCCAGTACTTC. Residues: CSARRPLGQGTQYF. The V and J genes are TRBV20-1 and TRBJ2-5; D may be TRBD1 (6 bases). This CDR3 contains 14 residues. CDR1 is DFQATT, CDR2 SNEGSKA, per germline (reference sequence).

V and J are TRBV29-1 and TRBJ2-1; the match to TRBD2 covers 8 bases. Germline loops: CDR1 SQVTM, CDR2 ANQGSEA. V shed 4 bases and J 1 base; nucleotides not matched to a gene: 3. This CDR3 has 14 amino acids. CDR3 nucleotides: TGCAGCGTTGTGGGGACTAGTTCCTACAATGAGCAGTTCTTC. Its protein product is CSVVGTSSYNEQFF.

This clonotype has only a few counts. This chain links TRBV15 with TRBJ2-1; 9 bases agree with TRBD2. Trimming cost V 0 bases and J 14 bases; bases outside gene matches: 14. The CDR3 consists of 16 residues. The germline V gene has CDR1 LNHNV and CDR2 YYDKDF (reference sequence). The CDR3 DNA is TGTGCCACCAGCAGAGATTTGGCGGGAGGGCGTCCGCTGGAGTTCTTC. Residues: CATSRDLAGGRPLEFF.

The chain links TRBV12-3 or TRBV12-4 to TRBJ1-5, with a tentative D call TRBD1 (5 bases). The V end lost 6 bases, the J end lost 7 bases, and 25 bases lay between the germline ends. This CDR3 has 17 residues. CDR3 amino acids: CASSKNNIVVGGQPQHF. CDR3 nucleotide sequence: TGTGCCAGCAGCAAAAACAACATCGTGGTGGGGGGACAGCCCCAGCATTTT.

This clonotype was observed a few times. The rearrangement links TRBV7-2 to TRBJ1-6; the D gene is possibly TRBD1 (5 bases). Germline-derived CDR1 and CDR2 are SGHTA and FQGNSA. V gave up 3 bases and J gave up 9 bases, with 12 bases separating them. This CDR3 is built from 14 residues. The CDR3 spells CASSFQGEVSPLHF. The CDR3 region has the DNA TGTGCCAGCAGCTTTCAGGGCGAGGTTTCACCCCTCCACTTT.

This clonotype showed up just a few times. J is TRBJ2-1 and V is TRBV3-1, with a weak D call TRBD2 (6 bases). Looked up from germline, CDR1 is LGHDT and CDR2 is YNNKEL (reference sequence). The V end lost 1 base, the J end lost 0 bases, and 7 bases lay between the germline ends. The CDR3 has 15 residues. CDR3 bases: TGTGCCAGCAGCCAAGGCGGGATCTCCTACAATGAGCAGTTCTTC. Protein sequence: CASSQGGISYNEQFF.

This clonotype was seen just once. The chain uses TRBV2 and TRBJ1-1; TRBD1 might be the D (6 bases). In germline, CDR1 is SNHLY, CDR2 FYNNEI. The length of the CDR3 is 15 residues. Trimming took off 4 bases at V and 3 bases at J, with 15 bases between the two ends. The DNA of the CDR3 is TGTGCCAGCAGTGTGGCAGGGCAGGGGTACACTGAAGCTTTCTTT. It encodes CASSVAGQGYTEAFF.

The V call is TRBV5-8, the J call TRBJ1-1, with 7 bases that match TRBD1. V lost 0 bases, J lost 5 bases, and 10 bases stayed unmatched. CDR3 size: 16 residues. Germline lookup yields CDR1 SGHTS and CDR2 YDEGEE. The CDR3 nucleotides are TGTGCCAGCAGCTTGGGACAGGGAGATTGGAAAACTGAAGCTTTCTTT. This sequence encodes CASSLGQGDWKTEAFF.

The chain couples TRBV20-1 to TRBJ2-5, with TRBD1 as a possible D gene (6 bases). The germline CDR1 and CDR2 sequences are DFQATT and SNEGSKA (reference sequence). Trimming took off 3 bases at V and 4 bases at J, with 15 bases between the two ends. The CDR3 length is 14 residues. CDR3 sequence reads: CSASSALGGETQYF. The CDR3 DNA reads TGCAGTGCTAGTTCGGCATTAGGGGGAGAGACCCAGTACTTC.